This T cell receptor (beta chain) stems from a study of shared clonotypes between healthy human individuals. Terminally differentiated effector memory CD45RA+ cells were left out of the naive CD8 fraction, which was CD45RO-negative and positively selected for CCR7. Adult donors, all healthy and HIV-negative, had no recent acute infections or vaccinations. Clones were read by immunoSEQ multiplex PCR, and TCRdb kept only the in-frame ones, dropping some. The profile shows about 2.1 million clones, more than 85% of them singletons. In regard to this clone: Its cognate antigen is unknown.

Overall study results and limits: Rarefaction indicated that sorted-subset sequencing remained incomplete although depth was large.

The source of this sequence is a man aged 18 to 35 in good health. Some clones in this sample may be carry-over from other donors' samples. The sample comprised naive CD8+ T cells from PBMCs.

The CDR3 region has the DNA TGTGCCAGTAGTATATATGGGAGAACTGAAGCTTTCTTT. Protein: CASSIYGRTEAFF. This chain uses TRBV19 with TRBJ1-1; D is uncertain. Looked up from germline, CDR1 is LNHDA and CDR2 is SQIVND (reference sequence). V was shortened by 2 bases and J by 5 bases, with 9 bases between the two germline ends. There are 13 residues in the CDR3.